This T cell receptor beta chain emerged from a study of blood T cell repertoires in COVID-19. Overall study: The samples span acute and convalescent COVID-19 from the United States, Italy and Spain. Sources were T cells, B-cell-depleted T cells, or PBMCs; the material itself was cDNA or gDNA.

This clone was seen ten or more times. The CDR3 is 14 amino acids. Losses at the gene ends were 4 bases for V and 3 bases for J; bases not matched to a gene: 4. Germline CDR1 SGHRS, CDR2 YFSETQ. Original processing methods: Amplifying reference gene primers gave estimates of nucleated cell counts. The repertoire was sequenced with immunoSEQ multiplex PCR; TCRdb's copy has only in-frame clones and lacks some. The D gene and trimming were derived from the DNA, and the V and J assignments and clone size from that table. This table holds around 180,000 clones, about 81% found once. The receptor was derived from an elderly woman with COVID-19, enrolled during active disease. Input material: peripheral blood. The genes are TRBV5-1 and TRBJ1-3; the match to TRBD1 covers 7 bases. CDR3 protein: CASSVRQGGNTIYF. CDR3 sequence (DNA): TGCGCCAGCAGCGTGCGACAGGGTGGAAACACCATATATTTT.